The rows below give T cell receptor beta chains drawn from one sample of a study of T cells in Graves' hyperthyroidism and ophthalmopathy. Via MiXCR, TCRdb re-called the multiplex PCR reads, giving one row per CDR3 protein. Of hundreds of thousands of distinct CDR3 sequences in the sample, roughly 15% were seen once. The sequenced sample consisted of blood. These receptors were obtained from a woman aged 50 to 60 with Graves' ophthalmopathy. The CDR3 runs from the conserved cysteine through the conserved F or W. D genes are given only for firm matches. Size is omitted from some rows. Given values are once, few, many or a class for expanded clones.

CASSLPESSGANVLTF	TGTGCCAGCAGCTTGCCGGAGAGCTCTGGGGCCAACGTCCTGACTTTC	-	TRBV5-6	-	TRBJ2-6
CASSMRGSAFF	TGTGCCAGTAGTATGCGGGGGAGCGCTTTCTTT	few	TRBV19	-	TRBJ1-1
CASSLSGRTDTQYF	TGTGCCAGCAGCTTGAGCGGGCGCACAGATACGCAGTATTTT	-	TRBV5-6	-	TRBJ2-3
CASSFRGTGFGYEQYF	TGTGCCAGCAGTTTTAGGGGCACAGGGTTTGGTTACGAGCAGTACTTC	-	TRBV12-3/TRBV12-4	-	TRBJ2-7
CSVEWGYAYTF	TGCAGCGTTGAATGGGGTTATGCCTACACCTTC	-	TRBV29-1	-	TRBJ1-2
CASSPTRTQETQYF	TGTGCCAGCAGCCCAACTAGAACCCAAGAGACCCAGTACTTC	-	TRBV7-2	-	TRBJ2-5
CASSLDAGGTTDTQYF	TGCGCCAGCAGCTTGGATGCGGGAGGAACCACAGATACGCAGTATTTT	many	TRBV5-1	TRBD2	TRBJ2-3
CASSEGPGDTQYF	TGTGCCAGCAGTGAGGGACCAGGGGATACGCAGTATTTT	few	TRBV6-1	-	TRBJ2-3
CSAKRTDTQYF	TGCAGTGCAAAGCGGACAGATACGCAGTATTTT	many	TRBV20-1	-	TRBJ2-3
CASSNQGMNTEAFF	TGTGCCAGCAGCAACCAGGGCATGAACACTGAAGCTTTCTTT	few	TRBV7-9	-	TRBJ1-1
CAWIRDYNEQFF	TGTGCCTGGATCCGGGACTACAATGAGCAGTTCTTC	many	TRBV30	-	TRBJ2-1
CASSRGGGRSSYEQYF	TGTGCCAGCAGTCGGGGGGGGGGGAGGTCGTCCTACGAGCAGTACTTC	-	TRBV27	TRBD2	TRBJ2-7
CASSQERLAGAPEQFF	TGCGCCAGCAGCCAAGAGAGGCTAGCGGGAGCTCCCGAGCAGTTCTTC	few	TRBV4-3	TRBD2	TRBJ2-1
CASSTTSTSRYNEQFF	TGTGCCAGTAGTACGACCTCGACTAGCAGGTACAATGAGCAGTTCTTC	few	TRBV19	TRBD2	TRBJ2-1
CSAGGGRDTDTQYF	TGCAGTGCCGGGGGCGGGAGGGACACAGATACGCAGTATTTT	-	TRBV20-1	TRBD2	TRBJ2-3
CASRARGNTEAFF	TGTGCCAGCAGAGCAAGGGGTAACACTGAAGCTTTCTTT	few	TRBV2	-	TRBJ1-1
CASSSHRGRGYGYTF	TGTGCCAGCAGTTCCCACAGGGGGCGCGGCTATGGCTACACCTTC	many	TRBV27	TRBD1	TRBJ1-2
CASSRTSGTTDTQYF	TGCGCCAGCAGCAGAACTAGCGGGACTACAGATACGCAGTATTTT	many	TRBV5-1	TRBD2	TRBJ2-3
CASSSTSRSFYEQYF	TGTGCCAGCAGCTCGACTAGCAGGTCATTCTACGAGCAGTACTTC	many	TRBV7-9	TRBD2	TRBJ2-7
CAILGQILPSSNQPQHF	TGTGCCATCTTGGGACAGATACTACCATCTAGCAATCAGCCCCAGCATTTT	few	TRBV27	TRBD1	TRBJ1-5
CATQVDRLYEQYF	TGTGCCACCCAGGTTGACAGATTATACGAGCAGTACTTC	-	TRBV6-2/TRBV6-3	-	TRBJ2-7
CASSVVEGSEAFF	TGTGCCAGCAGCGTAGTGGAGGGGTCTGAAGCTTTCTTT	few	TRBV9	-	TRBJ1-1
CATKVGDNQETQYF	TGTGCCACAAAAGTTGGGGACAACCAAGAGACCCAGTACTTC	many	TRBV15	-	TRBJ2-5
CASGPGLAPGGEQFF	TGTGCTAGTGGACCGGGACTAGCCCCGGGTGGTGAGCAGTTCTTC	few	TRBV12-5	TRBD2	TRBJ2-1
CASSEPRLGRANEQFF	TGTGCCAGCAGTGAACCGAGGCTAGGGAGGGCCAATGAGCAGTTCTTC	many	TRBV2	TRBD2	TRBJ2-1
CATDFFAGGLETQYF	TGTGCCACCGACTTTTTCGCGGGAGGGTTAGAGACCCAGTACTTC	many	TRBV6-2/TRBV6-3	TRBD2	TRBJ2-5
CASKGLAGEAGYYEQYF	TGTGCCAGCAAAGGACTAGCGGGAGAAGCGGGCTACTACGAGCAGTACTTC	many	TRBV12-3/TRBV12-4	TRBD2	TRBJ2-7
CASSPGHTYNEQFF	TGTGCCAGCTCACCGGGACATACCTACAATGAGCAGTTCTTC	many	TRBV18	-	TRBJ2-1
CSAGTSGNIQYF	TGCAGTGCCGGGACTAGCGGAAACATTCAGTACTTC	many	TRBV20-1	TRBD2	TRBJ2-4
CARDRDWETQYF	TGTGCCAGGGACAGGGACTGGGAGACCCAGTACTTC	few	TRBV19	TRBD1	TRBJ2-5
CSVRRGLAGAADTQYF	TGCAGCGTTAGAAGGGGACTAGCGGGAGCCGCAGATACGCAGTATTTT	many	TRBV29-1	TRBD2	TRBJ2-3
CAWSVGSNTEAFF	TGTGCCTGGAGTGTAGGATCGAACACTGAAGCTTTCTTT	many	TRBV30	-	TRBJ1-1
CSARYSEPPYEQYF	TGCAGTGCTAGATATAGCGAACCACCCTACGAGCAGTACTTC	many	TRBV20-1	-	TRBJ2-7
CASSKGLAGETGETQYF	TGTGCCAGCAGTAAGGGACTAGCGGGAGAAACTGGGGAGACCCAGTACTTC	-	TRBV12-3/TRBV12-4	TRBD2	TRBJ2-5
CASSQSSSNQPQHF	TGTGCCAGCAGCCAGAGCTCTAGCAATCAGCCCCAGCATTTT	few	TRBV14	-	TRBJ1-5
CASTRGTGSSYEQYF	TGTGCCAGCACCCGGGGGACAGGAAGCTCCTACGAGCAGTACTTC	few	TRBV28	TRBD1	TRBJ2-7
CASSPEWGTYNEQFF	TGTGCCAGCAGCCCAGAGTGGGGAACCTACAATGAGCAGTTCTTC	many	TRBV5-6	-	TRBJ2-1
CASSLGDRNQPQHF	TGCGCCAGCAGCTTGGGGGACCGGAATCAGCCCCAGCATTTT	many	TRBV5-1	-	TRBJ1-5
CASSPGLSGYNEQFF	TGCGCCAGCAGCCCGGGTCTTTCGGGCTACAATGAGCAGTTCTTC	many	TRBV5-1	-	TRBJ2-1
CASSLIGNRAGVNTEAFF	TGTGCCAGCAGCTTAATCGGTAATCGGGCAGGGGTGAACACTGAAGCTTTCTTT	many	TRBV13	-	TRBJ1-1
CASSLERSAEAFF	TGTGCCAGCAGCTTGGAGCGAAGTGCTGAAGCTTTCTTT	many	TRBV7-9	-	TRBJ1-1
CSARSYSGRAHEQYF	TGCAGTGCTAGGAGCTATAGCGGGAGGGCCCACGAGCAGTACTTC	few	TRBV20-1	TRBD2	TRBJ2-7
CSAREGSGDGETQYF	TGCAGTGCTAGAGAAGGTAGCGGGGATGGCGAGACCCAGTACTTC	few	TRBV20-1	TRBD2	TRBJ2-5
CASSLGQRYGYTF	TGCGCCAGCAGCTTGGGGCAGAGGTATGGCTACACCTTC	many	TRBV5-1	-	TRBJ1-2
CASSRMTSIFGTGELFF	TGCGCCAGCAGCCGAATGACTAGTATCTTTGGAACCGGGGAGCTGTTTTTT	-	TRBV4-1	-	TRBJ2-2
CATQVGLNTGELFF	TGTGCCACACAGGTCGGACTCAACACCGGGGAGCTGTTTTTT	-	TRBV19	-	TRBJ2-2
CASSSARETQYF	TGTGCCAGCAGCTCCGCGCGGGAGACCCAGTACTTC	many	TRBV7-2	-	TRBJ2-5
CASSSTGLAGVRYDEQFF	TGTGCCAGCAGCTCCACGGGACTAGCGGGAGTACGGTACGATGAGCAGTTCTTC	many	TRBV11-1	TRBD2	TRBJ2-1
CASSPRGKDTQYF	TGTGCCAGCAGCCCTAGGGGGAAAGATACGCAGTATTTT	many	TRBV7-9	-	TRBJ2-3
CASSLAGQGGYEQYF	TGTGCCAGCAGTTTGGCGGGACAGGGTGGGTACGAGCAGTACTTC	many	TRBV12-3/TRBV12-4	TRBD1	TRBJ2-7
CASSEGLAGGGYEQFF	TGTGCCAGCAGTGAAGGACTAGCGGGAGGCGGGTATGAGCAGTTCTTC	-	TRBV6-1	TRBD2	TRBJ2-1
CASSLEGGSETQYF	TGTGCCAGCAGCCTAGAAGGAGGGAGTGAGACCCAGTACTTC	many	TRBV12-3/TRBV12-4	-	TRBJ2-5
CAWSAGTGPREQYF	TGTGCCTGGAGTGCTGGGACAGGGCCCCGCGAGCAGTACTTC	-	TRBV30	TRBD1	TRBJ2-7
CAWSLGVRDEQFF	TGTGCCTGGAGCTTGGGGGTTAGGGATGAGCAGTTCTTC	many	TRBV30	-	TRBJ2-1
CASSLANYADTQYF	TGCGCCAGCAGCTTGGCAAATTACGCAGATACGCAGTATTTT	few	TRBV5-1	-	TRBJ2-3
CASSPDSGRARNEQFF	TGTGCCAGCAGCCCCGATAGCGGGAGGGCCCGTAATGAGCAGTTCTTC	-	TRBV7-2	TRBD2	TRBJ2-1
CASSELADNYNEQFF	TGTGCCAGCAGTGAACTAGCGGATAACTACAATGAGCAGTTCTTC	many	TRBV6-1	TRBD2	TRBJ2-1
CASSLTRRNLNTEAFF	TGTGCCAGCAGCTTAACTAGGCGCAACTTGAACACTGAAGCTTTCTTT	many	TRBV7-3	-	TRBJ1-1
CASSPQGGDARQYF	TGTGCCAGCAGCCCCCAGGGAGGGGACGCCCGGCAGTACTTC	-	TRBV7-9	TRBD2	TRBJ2-7
CSVTGTSAVQYF	TGCAGTGTCACCGGGACTAGCGCCGTTCAGTACTTC	few	TRBV20-1	TRBD2	TRBJ2-5